These 14 T cell receptor beta chains were sequenced from one sample in a study of T cell repertoires in cytomegalovirus infection. TCRdb re-called the reads with MiXCR, one entry per CDR3 protein. The sample lists 150,000 or so distinct CDR3 sequences, about a fifth occurring once. These receptors lack a known antigen. This material consisted of CD8+ T cells from cultured PBMCs, taken from culture after CMV antigen stimulation. The receptors come from a human donor in good health (CMV status not recorded). Some clones in this sample may be carry-over from other donors' samples.

In this sample, this clonotype turned up many times. V is TRBV7-9 and J is TRBJ1-1; no firm D call. Germline values: CDR1 SEHNR, CDR2 FQNEAQ (reference sequence). Between the trimmed V and J ends, which lost 7 bases and 5 bases, there was a span of 14 bases. CDR3 size: 13 residues. CDR3 in amino acids: CASTPGVKTEAFF. The CDR3 nucleotides read TGTGCCAGCACCCCCGGGGTCAAGACTGAAGCTTTCTTT. The full variable domain, its missing parts supplied by reference TRBV7-9 and TRBJ1-1, is DTGVSQNPRHKITKRGQNVTFRCDPISEHNRLYWYRQTLGQGPEFLTYFQNEAQLEKSRLLSDRFSAERPKGSFSTLEIQRTEQGDSAMYLCASTPGVKTEAFFGQGTRLTVV.

This clonotype was counted only a few times. The chain joins TRBV6-2 or TRBV6-3 to TRBJ2-1; 8 bases match TRBD2. Germline CDR1 is MNHEY and CDR2 is SVGEGT. V was pared by 10 bases and J by 7 bases, with 12 bases of the junction left unmatched. The CDR3 is 14 residues long. CDR3 nucleotide sequence: TGTGCCACCTACCGGGAGGGGTCTCGGAATGAGCAGTTCTTC. Its protein product is CATYREGSRNEQFF.

The sample holds a few counts of this clonotype. This chain joins TRBV7-8 and TRBJ1-5; D remains ambiguous. CDR3 length: 16 amino acids. The ends were cut back, 2 bases at V and 3 bases at J, with 14 bases in the middle. Germline V lookup: CDR1 SGHVS, CDR2 FQNEAQ. This chain's CDR3 is CASSLYLPDANQPQHF. In DNA form, the CDR3 reads TGTGCCAGCAGCTTATATCTGCCAGATGCCAATCAGCCCCAGCATTTT.

This chain links TRBV15 with TRBJ1-5, with D maybe TRBD1 (5 bases). The CDR3 covers 15 residues. Germline lookup yields CDR1 LNHNV and CDR2 YYDKDF (reference sequence). V shed 6 bases and J shed 5 bases, with 17 bases lying between them. The CDR3 loop is CATRAGTQADQPQHF. The CDR3 coding sequence is TGTGCCACCAGAGCCGGGACCCAAGCGGATCAGCCCCAGCATTTT.

V is TRBV30 and J is TRBJ2-7; D is possibly TRBD1 (6 bases). The CDR3 runs to 13 residues. V lost 4 bases and J 3 bases, leaving 13 bases between the germline ends. CDR1 is GTSNPN, CDR2 SVGIG, per germline (reference sequence). The CDR3 DNA reads TGTGCCTGGACACAGGGAAACGGCTACGAGCAGTACTTC. It yields the protein CAWTQGNGYEQYF.

The CDR3 DNA reads TGTGCCAGCAGTTATTCCGCGTCTGATAGCAATCAGCCCCAGCATTTT. This sequence encodes CASSYSASDSNQPQHF. The gene calls are TRBV6-1 and TRBJ1-5; D gene uncertain. Trimming left V 5 bases short and J 0 bases short, with 14 bases between. The CDR3 sequence is 16 residues long. CDR1 is MNHNS and CDR2 is SASEGT in the germline V gene.

This clonotype was seen a few times. V and J are TRBV11-2 and TRBJ2-5; no clear D gene. The CDR3 contains 16 residues. Deletions cut 0 bases from V and 5 bases from J, with 16 bases between. The V gene's germline CDR1 is SGHAT and CDR2 FQNNGV. The CDR3 sequence is CASSLEAPAFRETQYF. The CDR3 DNA is TGTGCCAGCAGCTTAGAAGCTCCAGCGTTTAGGGAGACCCAGTACTTC.

The chain is built from TRBV7-8 and TRBJ1-3; no clear D. Germline-derived CDR1 and CDR2 are SGHVS and FQNEAQ. This CDR3 has 16 amino acids. V was pared by 1 base and J by 0 bases, with 10 bases between. The CDR3 here is CASSLEAGVSGNTIYF. CDR3 in DNA: TGTGCCAGCAGCTTAGAGGCGGGTGTCTCTGGAAACACCATATATTTT.

There are a few counts of this clonotype. This chain links TRBV12-3 or TRBV12-4 with TRBJ1-4; D not resolved. The CDR3 covers 11 residues. Between the trimmed V and J ends, which lost 5 bases and 11 bases, there was a span of 9 bases. The DNA for the CDR3 is TGTGCCAGCAGTATTGGAGGGAAACTGTTTTTT. Its translation: CASSIGGKLFF.

J is TRBJ1-1 and V is TRBV19; no clear D. There are 15 residues in the CDR3. Germline assignment: CDR1 LNHDA and CDR2 SQIVND (reference sequence). Trimming removed 7 bases at V and 0 bases at J, with 15 bases between. CDR3 sequence (DNA): TGTGCCAGTATTGCCCCGGGAACCATGAACACTGAAGCTTTCTTT. This encodes CASIAPGTMNTEAFF. Full variable domain (rest looked up from reference TRBV19 and TRBJ1-1): DGGITQSPKYLFRKEGQNVTLSCEQNLNHDAMYWYRQDPGQGLRLIYYSQIVNDFQKGDIAEGYSVSREKKESFPLTVTSAQKNPTAFYLCASIAPGTMNTEAFFGQGTRLTVV.

This clonotype was recorded a few times. The chain joins TRBV28 to TRBJ1-1; D not certain. Trimming took off 9 bases at V and 1 base at J, with 12 bases between the two ends. Germline loops: CDR1 MDHEN, CDR2 SYDVKM. This CDR3 region has 13 residues. The CDR3 here is CASRGVANTEAFF. DNA for the CDR3: TGTGCCAGTCGTGGGGTCGCGAACACTGAAGCTTTCTTT.

The chain employs TRBV7-3 and TRBJ2-3; D is undetermined. V was trimmed by 5 bases and J by 2 bases, leaving 14 bases between them. Looked up from germline, CDR1 is SGHTA and CDR2 is FQGTGA. The CDR3 contains 15 residues. The CDR3, as DNA: TGTGCCAGCAGCCTTTCCGGGTGGACCACAGATACGCAGTATTTT. Translation: CASSLSGWTTDTQYF.

This clonotype was seen many times. This chain links TRBV7-2 with TRBJ2-7; D is uncertain. The germline CDR1 and CDR2 sequences are SGHTA and FQGNSA. With 3 bases removed from V and 0 bases from J, the gap between germline ends came to 9 bases. The length of the CDR3 is 14 residues. CDR3 loop: CASSFRTVSYEQYF. For the CDR3, the DNA is TGTGCCAGCAGCTTTAGAACGGTCTCCTACGAGCAGTACTTC.

This clonotype has a handful of counts. The chain recombines TRBV5-6 with TRBJ1-1; D might be TRBD1 (6 bases). In germline, CDR1 is SGHDT, CDR2 YYEEEE. This CDR3 spans 13 amino acids. V lost 2 bases to trimming and J lost 4 bases, with 9 bases between them. CDR3 DNA sequence: TGTGCCAGCAGCTTCACAGGGTTCACTGAAGCTTTCTTT. Translating it yields CASSFTGFTEAFF.